This T cell receptor beta chain was recovered during a study of blood T cell repertoires in COVID-19. V was cut by 7 bases and J by 3 bases, with 15 bases left in between. This CDR3 comprises 14 residues. CDR1 and CDR2 from the germline V gene are MGHRA and YSYEKL. Per the original methods: Reference gene primers were amplified, and this amplification served to estimate nucleated cell counts. The method was immunoSEQ multiplex PCR; TCRdb's version includes in-frame clones alone and lacks a portion of them. V, J and clone size reflect that table, while D and trimming were determined from the DNA. The repertoire holds about 370,000 clones, with around 92% as singletons.

The TCR comes from a woman in her twenties or thirties with COVID-19, enrolled during active disease. This chain joins TRBV4-1 and TRBJ1-2, with a tentative D call TRBD1 (5 bases). Material for sequencing was peripheral blood. The CDR3 DNA sequence: TGCGCCAGCACGACCCAGGGTGGGGACTATGGCTACACCTTC. This gives the protein CASTTQGGDYGYTF.